The rows below give T cell receptor beta chains drawn from one sample of a study of technical replicates of blood from four donors. The protocol was immunoSEQ multiplex PCR, while the TCRdb copy is restricted to in-frame clones and leaves out a portion. The profile covers about 80,000 clones, with roughly 90% appearing a single time and around 0.42% taken by the ten largest. Source material: T cells isolated from PBMCs. The receptors shown here come from a human donor in good health. Both conserved end residues are part of each CDR3. A D gene is named only where the DNA matches it firmly. The size field is filled for only some rows; it gives once, few, many or a size class.

NA TRBJ1-2 NA TRBV19 CASSMDSNYGYTF TGTGCCAGTAGTATGGACTCTAACTATGGCTACACCTTC
TRBD2 TRBJ2-7 NA TRBV19 CASGELAGDEQYF TGTGCCAGTGGTGAACTAGCGGGGGACGAGCAGTACTTC
TRBD2 TRBJ2-5 NA TRBV7-2 CASSRVGLALQETQYF TGTGCCAGCAGCCGCGTAGGACTAGCCCTACAAGAGACCCAGTACTTC
TRBD2 TRBJ2-1 NA TRBV28 CASSPRLAGGSNEQFF TGTGCCAGCAGCCCGAGACTAGCGGGAGGTAGTAATGAGCAGTTCTTC
NA TRBJ2-5 NA TRBV9 CASSVVGLGETQYF TGTGCCAGCAGCGTAGTGGGGCTAGGAGAGACCCAGTACTTC
TRBD2 TRBJ2-1 NA TRBV7-3 CASSRTSSSYNEQFF TGTGCCAGCAGCCGGACTAGCAGCTCCTACAATGAGCAGTTCTTC
TRBD1 TRBJ2-7 NA TRBV7-2 CASSPTGGLVTNEQYF TGTGCCAGCAGCCCGACAGGGGGGCTCGTAACGAACGAGCAGTACTTC
NA TRBJ1-1 NA TRBV7-2 CASSFREAEAFF TGTGCCAGCAGCTTTAGGGAGGCTGAAGCTTTCTTT
NA TRBJ2-7 few TRBV7-9 CASSGSRRLEYEQYF TGTGCCAGCAGCGGTTCGAGGCGGCTAGAGTACGAGCAGTACTTC
NA TRBJ1-3 NA TRBV11-3 CASSLVGFGNTIYF TGTGCCAGCAGCTTAGTCGGGTTTGGAAACACCATATATTTT
NA TRBJ2-1 NA TRBV7-9 CASSSRGRPYNEQFF TGTGCCAGCAGCTCACGAGGGCGACCCTACAATGAGCAGTTCTTC
NA TRBJ1-1 NA TRBV19 CASTLSRGTEAFF TGTGCCAGTACTTTGTCACGGGGCACTGAAGCTTTCTTT
NA TRBJ1-2 few TRBV7-9 CASRTANYGYTF TGTGCCAGCAGGACAGCTAACTATGGCTACACCTTC
NA TRBJ2-5 NA TRBV11-3 CASSPGRETQYF TGTGCCAGCAGCCCGGGGAGGGAGACCCAGTACTTC
TRBD1 TRBJ1-1 NA TRBV14 CASSLLGQGKGTEAFF TGTGCCAGCAGCCTCCTTGGACAGGGGAAGGGCACTGAAGCTTTCTTT
TRBD1 TRBJ2-7 NA TRBV11-2 CASGSGTGFNEQYF TGTGCCAGCGGTTCCGGGACAGGGTTCAACGAGCAGTACTTC
NA TRBJ2-5 NA TRBV4-3 CASSQDRIETQYF TGCGCCAGCAGCCAAGACAGGATAGAGACCCAGTACTTC
NA TRBJ1-4 once TRBV15 CATSRTALMKKLFF TGTGCCACCAGCCGGACAGCCCTAATGAAAAAACTGTTTTTT
TRBD1 TRBJ1-1 NA TRBV7-3 CASSYTGGNTEAFF TGTGCCAGCAGCTACACAGGGGGTAACACTGAAGCTTTCTTT
NA TRBJ2-7 NA TRBV27 CASSRDTPYEQYF TGTGCCAGCTCCCGGGACACCCCCTACGAGCAGTACTTC
NA TRBJ2-3 NA TRBV7-3 CASSLASGTDTQYF TGTGCCAGCAGCTTAGCTAGCGGCACAGATACGCAGTATTTT
TRBD1 TRBJ1-3 NA TRBV5-1 CASSLQGAEIENTIYF TGCGCCAGCAGCTTGCAGGGGGCGGAAATTGAAAACACCATATATTTT
NA TRBJ1-2 once TRBV6-5 CASSRGTLHNYGYTF TGTGCCAGCAGCCGAGGGACTCTACATAACTATGGCTACACCTTC
NA TRBJ2-3 NA TRBV11-1 CASSFLTGLSTDTQYF TGTGCCAGCAGCTTCCTGACAGGCCTTAGCACAGATACGCAGTATTTT
TRBD2 TRBJ2-3 NA TRBV7-9 CASSPWTSGREDTQYF TGTGCCAGCAGCCCTTGGACTAGCGGGAGGGAAGATACGCAGTATTTT
TRBD2 TRBJ2-7 once TRBV4-3 CASSQHLAANYEQYF TGCGCCAGCAGCCAACACCTAGCGGCAAACTACGAGCAGTACTTC
NA TRBJ1-5 few TRBV5-1 CASSLGRTGNQPQHF TGCGCCAGCAGCTTGGGAAGGACGGGAAATCAGCCCCAGCATTTT
TRBD1 TRBJ2-7 NA TRBV5-1 CASSLVPGQGGFNEQYF TGCGCCAGCAGCTTGGTCCCGGGACAGGGTGGGTTCAACGAGCAGTACTTC
NA TRBJ1-1 NA TRBV6-5 CASSYSPGKSEAFF TGTGCCAGCAGTTACTCCCCGGGTAAATCTGAAGCTTTCTTT
TRBD2 TRBJ2-7 NA TRBV7-3 CASSSTLAGIAEQYF TGTGCCAGCAGCTCCACTCTAGCGGGAATAGCCGAGCAGTACTTC
TRBD2 TRBJ2-1 NA TRBV5-1 CASSPSGAGPTWNEQFF TGCGCCAGCAGCCCCAGCGGGGCGGGGCCTACGTGGAATGAGCAGTTCTTC
TRBD2 TRBJ2-7 NA TRBV13 CASSLGGRGTREQYF TGTGCCAGCAGCTTAGGCGGGAGGGGTACTCGCGAGCAGTACTTC
NA TRBJ1-4 NA TRBV4-3 CASSQGGTATNEKLFF TGCGCCAGCAGCCAAGGCGGGACTGCAACTAATGAAAAACTGTTTTTT
TRBD2 TRBJ2-7 NA TRBV4-3 CASSQFPSGGSSYEQYF TGCGCCAGCAGCCAATTTCCTAGCGGGGGAAGCTCCTACGAGCAGTACTTC
NA TRBJ2-1 NA TRBV7-3 CASSLTRDNEQFF TGTGCCAGCAGCTTAACCAGGGACAATGAGCAGTTCTTC
NA TRBJ2-2 NA TRBV15 CATSDSRNTGELFF TGTGCCACCAGCGACAGTCGGAACACCGGGGAGCTGTTTTTT
TRBD1 TRBJ1-1 NA TRBV30 CAWMEGQGWPEAFF TGTGCCTGGATGGAAGGACAGGGATGGCCTGAAGCTTTCTTT
NA TRBJ2-7 NA TRBV4-3 CASSLHSGTYEQYF TGCGCCAGCAGCCTACATTCGGGGACCTACGAGCAGTACTTC
TRBD2 TRBJ2-1 few TRBV19 CASSSGLADNEQFF TGTGCCAGTAGCAGCGGACTAGCGGACAATGAGCAGTTCTTC
NA TRBJ1-4 NA TRBV5-1 CASSLGQGIATNEKLFF TGCGCCAGCAGCTTAGGCCAGGGGATCGCAACTAATGAAAAACTGTTTTTT
TRBD1 TRBJ2-2 NA TRBV28 CASRGTGGSGELFF TGTGCCAGCAGAGGGACAGGGGGCTCCGGGGAGCTGTTTTTT
NA TRBJ1-4 NA TRBV4-1 CASSPGRGFNEKLFF TGCGCCAGCAGCCCTGGCCGAGGATTTAATGAAAAACTGTTTTTT
NA TRBJ2-1 NA TRBV11-3 CASTQAGGALIYEQFF TGTGCCAGCACCCAGGCCGGAGGTGCCCTAATATATGAGCAGTTCTTC
NA TRBJ2-1 once TRBV6-5 CASSSGLNNEQFF TGTGCCAGCAGCTCGGGACTGAACAATGAGCAGTTCTTC
NA TRBJ1-1 few TRBV7-9 CAIQENTEAFF TGTGCCATTCAGGAGAACACTGAAGCTTTCTTT
NA TRBJ1-1 NA TRBV7-6 CASSLNTELNTEAFF TGTGCCAGCAGCTTGAACACAGAGTTGAACACTGAAGCTTTCTTT
TRBD1 TRBJ2-5 NA TRBV19 CASSIRGGQGIETQYF TGTGCCAGTAGTATTAGGGGGGGACAGGGGATCGAGACCCAGTACTTC
NA TRBJ2-7 NA TRBV10-3 CAISADRTYEQYF TGTGCCATCAGTGCGGACAGAACCTACGAGCAGTACTTC
NA TRBJ2-1 NA TRBV2 CASLAGGEQFF TGTGCCAGCTTAGCAGGAGGTGAGCAGTTCTTC
NA TRBJ2-2 NA TRBV25-1 CASSPTGRTGELFF TGTGCCAGCAGTCCTACGGGAAGGACCGGGGAGCTGTTTTTT
TRBD1 TRBJ2-1 NA TRBV23-1 CANGQGTFF TGCGCCAACGGACAGGGGACGTTCTTC
TRBD2 TRBJ2-3 NA TRBV28 CASSLFIGREVTDTQYF TGTGCCAGCAGTTTATTCATCGGCCGGGAGGTAACAGATACGCAGTATTTT
TRBD2 TRBJ2-7 NA TRBV5-6 CASSLGGGLYEQYF TGTGCCAGCAGCTTGGGCGGGGGGCTCTACGAGCAGTACTTC
NA TRBJ2-1 NA TRBV1 CTSSQDRLAGINEQFF TGCACCAGCAGCCAAGATCGACTAGCGGGAATCAATGAGCAGTTCTTC